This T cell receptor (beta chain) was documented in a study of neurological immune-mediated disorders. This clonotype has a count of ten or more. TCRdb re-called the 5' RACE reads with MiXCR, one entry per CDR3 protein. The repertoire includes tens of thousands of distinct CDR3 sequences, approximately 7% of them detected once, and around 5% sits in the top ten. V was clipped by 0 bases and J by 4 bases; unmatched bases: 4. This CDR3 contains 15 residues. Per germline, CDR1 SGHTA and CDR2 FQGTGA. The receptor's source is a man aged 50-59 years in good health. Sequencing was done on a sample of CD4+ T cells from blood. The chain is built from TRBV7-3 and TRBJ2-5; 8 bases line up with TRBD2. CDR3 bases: TGTGCCAGCAGCTTAACGAACGGGAGGGGAGAGACCCAGTACTTC. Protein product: CASSLTNGRGETQYF.